A selection of T cell receptor beta chains follows, all from one sample in a study of CD8 T cells in ankylosing spondylitis. TCRdb used MiXCR to reprocess the 5' RACE reads, holding one entry per CDR3 protein. Of some 40,000 distinct CDR3 sequences detected, approximately 3% appear once; the ten largest clones hold 2.8%. The sequencing sample was made of blood, either unsorted or a sorted T cell fraction (not recorded which). The receptor set was obtained from a male donor with ankylosing spondylitis or in good health (not recorded which). CDR3s include the opening cysteine and the closing phenylalanine or tryptophan. D genes are given only for firm matches. Size tells how often a clone was seen (once, few, many) or the class of an expanded clone, and some rows leave it out.

J	size	length	D	V	DNA	CDR3
TRBJ1-6	-	14	-	TRBV9	TGTGCCAGCAGCGTAGTGGCTGGGAATTCACCCCTCCACTTT	CASSVVAGNSPLHF
TRBJ2-5	many	15	TRBD1	TRBV9	TGTGCCAGCAGCGTAGGACAGGGCGAGGGGGAGACCCAGTACTTC	CASSVGQGEGETQYF
TRBJ2-3	-	18	TRBD2	TRBV9	TGTGCCAGCAGCGTGGAGGGAGGGCCTCCTGGTGGCACAGATACGCAGTATTTT	CASSVEGGPPGGTDTQYF
TRBJ1-5	many	13	-	TRBV9	TGTGCCAGCAGCGTATCAGGGGTGCAGCCCCAGCATTTT	CASSVSGVQPQHF
TRBJ2-1	many	16	-	TRBV9	TGTGCCAGCAGCGTAGCCCCAGGCCAGGGACGCAATGAGCAGTTCTTC	CASSVAPGQGRNEQFF
TRBJ2-3	many	14	-	TRBV9	TGTGCCAGCAGCGTAGATCTCCGCCCCGATACGCAGTATTTT	CASSVDLRPDTQYF
TRBJ1-5	few	15	-	TRBV9	TGTGCCAGCAGCCCAAGCGACAGAATGGTCGGGCCCCAGCATTTT	CASSPSDRMVGPQHF
TRBJ1-2	many	14	TRBD1	TRBV9	TGTGCCAGCACTCCGAGGGGGGACAGTTATGGCTACACCTTC	CASTPRGDSYGYTF
TRBJ2-1	many	16	-	TRBV9	TGTGCCAGCAGCGTAGTCCACGCTTCCTCCTACAATGAGCAGTTCTTC	CASSVVHASSYNEQFF
TRBJ2-3	many	14	-	TRBV9	TGTGCCAGCAGCGTAGCGGGAGTGGTAGGTACGCAGTATTTT	CASSVAGVVGTQYF
TRBJ2-3	many	13	-	TRBV9	TGTGCCAGCAGCGCAGGCGTCACAGATACGCAGTATTTT	CASSAGVTDTQYF
TRBJ2-1	many	15	-	TRBV9	TGTGCCAGCAGCCCCCGCGGGGACTCCTACAATGAGCAGTTCTTC	CASSPRGDSYNEQFF
TRBJ2-2	-	17	TRBD2	TRBV9	TGTGCCAGCAGCGTAGGGGGACTAGCGGGGAACACCGGGGAGCTGTTTTTT	CASSVGGLAGNTGELFF
TRBJ2-3	many	15	-	TRBV9	TGTGCCAGCAGCGTAGGGACCGAAGTCACAGATACGCAGTATTTT	CASSVGTEVTDTQYF
TRBJ2-6	many	18	-	TRBV9	TGTGCCAGCAGCGCTCACCCGGACGGTAGCTCTGGGGCCAACGTCCTGACTTTC	CASSAHPDGSSGANVLTF
TRBJ2-5	-	15	-	TRBV9	TGTGCCAGCAGCCCCAATAGGGGGGTCCAAGAGACCCAGTACTTC	CASSPNRGVQETQYF
TRBJ2-3	many	17	TRBD2	TRBV9	TGTGCCAGCAGCCCCCAGGCTAGCGGGAGTGGCACAGATACGCAGTATTTT	CASSPQASGSGTDTQYF
TRBJ2-1	many	18	TRBD2	TRBV9	TGTGCCAGCAGCGTAGCCCCTCCTCCTCTAGCGGGAGCAGCTGAGCAGTTCTTC	CASSVAPPPLAGAAEQFF
TRBJ1-3	many	18	TRBD1	TRBV9	TGTGCCAGCAGCCCTAAGGAGACAGGGGGCCTCTCTGGAAACACCATATATTTT	CASSPKETGGLSGNTIYF
TRBJ2-5	many	15	-	TRBV9	TGTGCCAGCAGCGTAGGACAGCCCCCACGAGAGACCCAGTACTTC	CASSVGQPPRETQYF
TRBJ2-1	many	17	TRBD2	TRBV9	TGTGCCAGCAGCACAAGGACTAGCGGGAGCTCCTACAATGAGCAGTTCTTC	CASSTRTSGSSYNEQFF
TRBJ2-5	many	12	-	TRBV9	TGTGCCAGCAGCGCGTACCAAGAGACCCAGTACTTC	CASSAYQETQYF
TRBJ2-5	many	13	-	TRBV9	TGTGCCAGCAGCCTTACTAGCCGGGAGACCCAGTACTTC	CASSLTSRETQYF
TRBJ1-3	many	14	TRBD1	TRBV9	TGTGCCAGCAGCCCAGGGACAGGGGGGAACACCATATATTTT	CASSPGTGGNTIYF
TRBJ2-2	many	17	TRBD2	TRBV9	TGTGCCAGCAGCGCCGGAGGCGGGGGGGCCGGCACCGGGGAGCTGTTTTTT	CASSAGGGGAGTGELFF
TRBJ2-5	many	15	TRBD2	TRBV9	TGTGCCAGCAGCGTAGAAGGGACTAGATCCGGGACCCAGTACTTC	CASSVEGTRSGTQYF
TRBJ2-3	many	15	-	TRBV9	TGTGCCAGCAACCTTCTCGGGCGGGGGCAAGATACGCAGTATTTT	CASNLLGRGQDTQYF
TRBJ2-4	many	17	TRBD1	TRBV9	TGTGCCAGCAGCGTAGGAGACAGGGAGTGGGCCAAAAACATTCAGTACTTC	CASSVGDREWAKNIQYF
TRBJ2-5	many	13	-	TRBV9	TGTGCCAGCAGCCCCGGTTTCGGAGAGACCCAGTACTTC	CASSPGFGETQYF
TRBJ2-5	many	17	-	TRBV9	TGTGCCAGCAGCGTAGCGCCCGGGGGCTCGGTCGGGGAGACCCAGTACTTC	CASSVAPGGSVGETQYF
TRBJ1-1	many	13	TRBD1	TRBV9	TGTGCCAGCAGCGTCCACAGGGGCACTGAAGCTTTCTTT	CASSVHRGTEAFF
TRBJ1-1	many	15	TRBD1	TRBV9	TGTGCCAGCAGCGTAGCGGGACAGACGAACACTGAAGCTTTCTTT	CASSVAGQTNTEAFF
TRBJ2-4	many	16	-	TRBV9	TGTGCCAGCAGCGTAGCCGGGGGACTAGCCAAAAACATTCAGTACTTC	CASSVAGGLAKNIQYF
TRBJ1-4	few	16	TRBD1	TRBV9	TGTGCCAGCAGCGCCCGTCCGGGACAGGGCGGTGAAAAACTGTTTTTT	CASSARPGQGGEKLFF
TRBJ2-1	many	15	-	TRBV9	TGTGCCAGCAGCGTAGTCGGGAGCCCCTACAATGAGCAGTTCTTC	CASSVVGSPYNEQFF
TRBJ2-1	many	14	-	TRBV9	TGTGCCAGCAGCGTAGCCGGAGGGGTCAATGAGCAGTTCTTC	CASSVAGGVNEQFF
TRBJ2-1	medium-sized	13	-	TRBV9	TGTGCCAGCAGCCCCACCCTCGAAGGGGAGCAGTTCTTC	CASSPTLEGEQFF
TRBJ2-1	many	16	-	TRBV9	TGTGCCAGCAGCGTAGTAGGAGGGGGTGGATACAATGAGCAGTTCTTC	CASSVVGGGGYNEQFF
TRBJ1-4	many	14	-	TRBV9	TGTGCCAGCAGCGTCGGGATCCGTAATGAAAAACTGTTTTTT	CASSVGIRNEKLFF
TRBJ1-4	many	14	TRBD1	TRBV9	TGTGCCAGCAGCCCTTCACAGGGGGGTGAAAAACTGTTTTTT	CASSPSQGGEKLFF
TRBJ1-6	many	15	-	TRBV9	TGTGCCAGCAGCGTAGGTTCGGGTGTGGATTCACCCCTCCACTTT	CASSVGSGVDSPLHF
TRBJ2-1	many	18	-	TRBV9	TGTGCCAGCAGCGTAGGCCCCTCCTTTACCAGCTCCTACAATGAGCAGTTCTTC	CASSVGPSFTSSYNEQFF
TRBJ2-3	few	15	-	TRBV9	TGTGCCAGCAGCGTAGGGGGGGGCTGGACAGATACGCAGTATTTT	CASSVGGGWTDTQYF
TRBJ2-5	many	12	-	TRBV9	TGTGCCAGCGGCGCGGGGGCGGAGACCCAGTACTTC	CASGAGAETQYF
TRBJ2-1	many	14	TRBD1	TRBV9	TGTGCCAGCAGCGATCGGACAGGGTCGTACGAGCAGTTCTTC	CASSDRTGSYEQFF
TRBJ2-2	many	14	-	TRBV9	TGTGCCAGCAGCGTATTCGAATACACCGGGGAGCTGTTTTTT	CASSVFEYTGELFF
TRBJ2-5	many	13	-	TRBV9	TGTGCCAGCAGCGTAGACGGGTGGGAGACCCAGTACTTC	CASSVDGWETQYF
TRBJ2-5	-	17	TRBD2	TRBV9	TGTGCCAGCAGCGCCCTGGGGCGGGAGGCCCCCCAAGAGACCCAGTACTTC	CASSALGREAPQETQYF
TRBJ2-5	many	15	TRBD2	TRBV9	TGTGCCAGCAGCGTAGGGACGGGAGGGTGGGAGACCCAGTACTTC	CASSVGTGGWETQYF
TRBJ2-3	many	16	-	TRBV9	TGTGCCAGCAGCGTAGCGAGTGTCGGGGGCGGTGGTACGCAGTATTTT	CASSVASVGGGGTQYF